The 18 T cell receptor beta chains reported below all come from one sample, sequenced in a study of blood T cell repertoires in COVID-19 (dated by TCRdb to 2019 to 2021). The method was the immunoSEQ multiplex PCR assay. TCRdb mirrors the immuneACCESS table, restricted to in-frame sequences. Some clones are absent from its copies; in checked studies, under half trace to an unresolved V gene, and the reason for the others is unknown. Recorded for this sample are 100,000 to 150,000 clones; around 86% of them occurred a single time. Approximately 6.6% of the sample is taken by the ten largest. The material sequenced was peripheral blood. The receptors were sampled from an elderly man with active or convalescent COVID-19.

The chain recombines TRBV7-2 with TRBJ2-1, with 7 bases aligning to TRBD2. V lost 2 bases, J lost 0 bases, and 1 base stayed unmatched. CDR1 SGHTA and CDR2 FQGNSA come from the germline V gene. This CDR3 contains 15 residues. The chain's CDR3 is CASSLRGSSYNEQFF. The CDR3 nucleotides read TGTGCCAGCAGCTTACGCGGGAGCTCCTACAATGAGCAGTTCTTC.

The CDR3 DNA follows: TGCGCCAGCAGCCCCTACACAGATACGCAGTATTTT. Translated, it gives CASSPYTDTQYF. The chain uses TRBV5-1 and TRBJ2-3; D uncertain. This CDR3 has 12 amino acids. Looked up from germline, CDR1 is SGHRS and CDR2 is YFSETQ. V gave up 4 bases and J gave up 2 bases, with 5 bases separating them.

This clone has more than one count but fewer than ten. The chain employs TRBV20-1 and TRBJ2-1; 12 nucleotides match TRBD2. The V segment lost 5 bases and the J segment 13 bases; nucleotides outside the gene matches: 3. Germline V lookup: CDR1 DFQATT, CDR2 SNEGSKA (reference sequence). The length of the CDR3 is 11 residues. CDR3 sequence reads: CSAPSGRAQFF. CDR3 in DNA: TGCAGTGCTCCTAGCGGGAGGGCCCAGTTCTTC.

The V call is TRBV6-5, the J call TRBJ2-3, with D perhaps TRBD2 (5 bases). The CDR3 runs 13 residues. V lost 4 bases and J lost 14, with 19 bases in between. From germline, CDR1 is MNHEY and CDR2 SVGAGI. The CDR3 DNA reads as TGTGCCAGCAGTTCCACCCGGACTCTCCGACCGTATTTT. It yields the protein CASSSTRTLRPYF.

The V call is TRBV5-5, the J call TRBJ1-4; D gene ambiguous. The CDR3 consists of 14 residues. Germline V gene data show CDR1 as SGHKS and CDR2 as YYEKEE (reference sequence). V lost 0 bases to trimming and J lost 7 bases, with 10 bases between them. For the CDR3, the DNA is TGTGCCAGCAGCTTGGGTGGAGGGCTTGAAAAACTGTTTTTT. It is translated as CASSLGGGLEKLFF.

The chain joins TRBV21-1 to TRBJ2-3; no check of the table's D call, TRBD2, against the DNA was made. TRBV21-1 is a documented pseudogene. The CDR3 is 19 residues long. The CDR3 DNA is TGTGCCAGCAGCTCAAGGACTAGCGGGAGGATACCAGTCACAGATACGCAGTATTTT. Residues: CASSSRTSGRIPVTDTQYF.

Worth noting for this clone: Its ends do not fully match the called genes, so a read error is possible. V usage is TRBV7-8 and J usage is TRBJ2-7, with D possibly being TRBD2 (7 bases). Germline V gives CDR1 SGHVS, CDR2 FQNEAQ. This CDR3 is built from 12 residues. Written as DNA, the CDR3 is TGTGCCAGCAGACAAAGGCGGGGGCAAGGTTTCTTC. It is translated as CASRQRRGQGFF.

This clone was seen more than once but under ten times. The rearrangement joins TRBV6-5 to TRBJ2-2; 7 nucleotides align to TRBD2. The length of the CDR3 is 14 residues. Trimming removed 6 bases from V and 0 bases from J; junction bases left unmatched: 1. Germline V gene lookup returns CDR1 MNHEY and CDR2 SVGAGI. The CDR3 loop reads CASRGGANTGELFF. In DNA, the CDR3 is TGTGCCAGCAGGGGAGGGGCGAACACCGGGGAGCTGTTTTTT.

The CDR3 DNA reads as TGTGCCCGGGACAAATGGGACAGGGGGAGAAACACCATATATTTT. This translates into CARDKWDRGRNTIYF. The chain recombines TRBV30 with TRBJ1-3; 11 bases are a match to TRBD1. This CDR3 has 15 residues. V shed 8 bases and J 5 bases; nucleotides not matched to a gene: 11. Germline CDR1 and CDR2: GTSNPN and SVGIG (reference sequence).

The CDR3 loop is CASTSVRGGTEAFF. The CDR3 coding sequence is TGTGCCAGCACCTCAGTTCGCGGGGGGACTGAAGCTTTCTTT. J is TRBJ1-1 and V is TRBV2; tentative D call: TRBD1 (5 bases). In germline, CDR1 is SNHLY, CDR2 FYNNEI. V lost 7 bases and J 5 bases, leaving 17 bases between the germline ends. The CDR3 covers 14 residues.

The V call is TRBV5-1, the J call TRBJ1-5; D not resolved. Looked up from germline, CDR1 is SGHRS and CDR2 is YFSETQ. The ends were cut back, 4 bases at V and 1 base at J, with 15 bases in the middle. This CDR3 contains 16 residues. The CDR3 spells CASSVGGLTSNQPQHF. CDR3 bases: TGCGCCAGCAGCGTGGGTGGGTTGACAAGCAATCAGCCCCAGCATTTT.

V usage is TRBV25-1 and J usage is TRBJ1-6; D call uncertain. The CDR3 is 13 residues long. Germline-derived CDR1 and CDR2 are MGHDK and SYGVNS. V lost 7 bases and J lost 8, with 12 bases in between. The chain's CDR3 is CASTRLSDSPLHF. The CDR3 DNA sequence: TGTGCCAGCACGAGACTTTCTGATTCACCCCTCCACTTT.

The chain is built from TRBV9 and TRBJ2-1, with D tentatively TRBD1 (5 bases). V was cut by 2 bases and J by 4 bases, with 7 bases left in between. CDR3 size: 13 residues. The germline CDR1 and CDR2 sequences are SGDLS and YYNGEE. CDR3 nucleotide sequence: TGTGCCAGCAGCGTGGGGCAATACAATGAGCAGTTCTTC. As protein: CASSVGQYNEQFF. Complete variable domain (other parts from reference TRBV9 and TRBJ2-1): DSGVTQTPKHLITATGQRVTLRCSPRSGDLSVYWYQQSLDQGLQFLIQYYNGEERAKGNILERFSAQQFPDLHSELNLSSLELGDSALYFCASSVGQYNEQFFGPGTRLTVL.

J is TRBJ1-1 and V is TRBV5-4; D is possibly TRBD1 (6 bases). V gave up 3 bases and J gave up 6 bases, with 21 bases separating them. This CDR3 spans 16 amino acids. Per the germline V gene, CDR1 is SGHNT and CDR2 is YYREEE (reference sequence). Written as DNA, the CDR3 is TGTGCCAGCAGCTCGGGCGGGGGCAGGGTCAATGCTGAAGCTTTCTTT. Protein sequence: CASSSGGGRVNAEAFF.

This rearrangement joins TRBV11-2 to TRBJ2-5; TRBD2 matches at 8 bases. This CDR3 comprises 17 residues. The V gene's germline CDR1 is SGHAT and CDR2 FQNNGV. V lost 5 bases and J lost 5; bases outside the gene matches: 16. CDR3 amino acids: CASSQATSGLAQETQYF. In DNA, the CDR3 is TGTGCCAGCAGCCAAGCTACTAGCGGCTTAGCCCAGGAGACCCAGTACTTC. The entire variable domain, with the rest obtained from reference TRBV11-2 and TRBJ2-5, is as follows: EAGVAQSPRYKIIEKRQSVAFWCNPISGHATLYWYQQILGQGPKLLIQFQNNGVVDDSQLPKDRFSAERLKGVDSTLKIQPAKLEDSAVYLCASSQATSGLAQETQYFGPGTRLLVL.

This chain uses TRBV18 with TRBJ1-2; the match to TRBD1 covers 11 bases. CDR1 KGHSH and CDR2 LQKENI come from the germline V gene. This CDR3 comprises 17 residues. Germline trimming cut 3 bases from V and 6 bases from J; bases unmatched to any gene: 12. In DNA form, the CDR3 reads TGTGCCAGCTCACCGCAATACATCCGGACAGGGGGCGATGGCTACACCTTC. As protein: CASSPQYIRTGGDGYTF.

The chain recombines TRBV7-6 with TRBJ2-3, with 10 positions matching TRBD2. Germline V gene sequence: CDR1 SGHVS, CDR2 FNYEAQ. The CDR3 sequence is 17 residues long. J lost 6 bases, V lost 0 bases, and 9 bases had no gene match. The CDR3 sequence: CASSLAAPAGGRDTQYF. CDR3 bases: TGTGCCAGCAGCTTAGCCGCGCCAGCGGGAGGGCGGGATACGCAGTATTTT. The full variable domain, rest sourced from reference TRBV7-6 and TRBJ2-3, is GAGVSQSPRYKVTKRGQDVALRCDPISGHVSLYWYRQALGQGPEFLTYFNYEAQQDKSGLPNDRFSAERPEGSISTLTIQRTEQRDSAMYRCASSLAAPAGGRDTQYFGPGTRLTVL.

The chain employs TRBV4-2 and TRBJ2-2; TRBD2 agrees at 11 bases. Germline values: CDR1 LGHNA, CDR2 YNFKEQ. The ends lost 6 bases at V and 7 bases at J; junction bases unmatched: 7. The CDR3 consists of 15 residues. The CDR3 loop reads CASRSTSGTGGELFF. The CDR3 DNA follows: TGTGCCAGCAGGTCGACTAGCGGGACGGGCGGGGAGCTGTTTTTT.